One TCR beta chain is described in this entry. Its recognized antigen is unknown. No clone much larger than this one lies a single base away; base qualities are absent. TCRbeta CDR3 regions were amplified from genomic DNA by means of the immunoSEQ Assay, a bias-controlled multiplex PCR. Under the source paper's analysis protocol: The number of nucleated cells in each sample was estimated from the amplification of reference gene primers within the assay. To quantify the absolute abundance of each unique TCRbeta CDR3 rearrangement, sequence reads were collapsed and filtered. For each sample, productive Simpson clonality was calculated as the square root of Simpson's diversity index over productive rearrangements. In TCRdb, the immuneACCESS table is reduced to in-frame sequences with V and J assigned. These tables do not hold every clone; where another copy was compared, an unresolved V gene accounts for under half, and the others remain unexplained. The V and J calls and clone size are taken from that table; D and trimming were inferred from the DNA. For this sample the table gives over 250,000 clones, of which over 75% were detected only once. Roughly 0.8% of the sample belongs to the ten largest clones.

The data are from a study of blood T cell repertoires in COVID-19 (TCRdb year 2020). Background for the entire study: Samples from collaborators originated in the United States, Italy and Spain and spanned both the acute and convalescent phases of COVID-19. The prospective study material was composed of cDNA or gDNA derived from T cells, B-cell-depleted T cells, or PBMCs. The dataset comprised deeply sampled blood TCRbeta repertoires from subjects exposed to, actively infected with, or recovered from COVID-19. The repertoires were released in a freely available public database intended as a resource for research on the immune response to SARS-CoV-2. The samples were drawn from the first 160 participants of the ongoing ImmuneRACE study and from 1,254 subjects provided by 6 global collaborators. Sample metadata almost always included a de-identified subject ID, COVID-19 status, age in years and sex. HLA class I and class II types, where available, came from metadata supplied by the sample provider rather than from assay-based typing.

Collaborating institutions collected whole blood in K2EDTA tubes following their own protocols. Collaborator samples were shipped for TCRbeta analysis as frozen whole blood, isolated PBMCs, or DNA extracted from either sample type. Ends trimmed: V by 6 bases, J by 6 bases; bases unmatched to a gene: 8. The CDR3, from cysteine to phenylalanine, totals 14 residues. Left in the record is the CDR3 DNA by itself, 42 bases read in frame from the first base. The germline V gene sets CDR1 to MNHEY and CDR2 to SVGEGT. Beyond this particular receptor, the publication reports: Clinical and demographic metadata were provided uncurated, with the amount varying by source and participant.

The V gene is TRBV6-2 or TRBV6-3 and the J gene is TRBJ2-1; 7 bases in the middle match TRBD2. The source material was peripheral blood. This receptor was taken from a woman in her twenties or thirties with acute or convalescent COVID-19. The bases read TGTGCCAGCAGCCCGGGGAGGGTGGGCAATGAGCAGTTCTTC. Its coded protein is CASSPGRVGNEQFF.